What follows are 11 T cell receptor beta chains derived from one specimen sequenced in a study of OX40 agonist ivuxolimab in advanced cancers. Assay: immunoSEQ multiplex PCR; the TCRdb copy retains only in-frame clones and omits some. The data contain 110,000 or so clones, around 90% of them singletons. Source: CD4+ or CD8+ T cells sorted from blood, taken in a trial of the OX40 agonist ivuxolimab. These receptors were taken from an adult with an advanced solid tumor such as melanoma, head and neck, liver or kidney cancer.

The rearrangement joins TRBV4-1 to TRBJ1-1, with D maybe TRBD1 (6 bases). V lost 2 bases, J lost 3 bases, and 7 bases lay in between. Germline V gives CDR1 MGHRA, CDR2 YSYEKL. The CDR3 loop spans 13 amino acids. CDR3 amino acids: CASSQSGDTEAFF. CDR3 in DNA: TGCGCCAGCAGCCAATCAGGGGACACTGAAGCTTTCTTT.

The J gene is TRBJ2-1, the V gene TRBV18; D is perhaps TRBD2 (5 bases). CDR1 KGHSH and CDR2 LQKENI come from the germline V gene. CDR3 size: 17 residues. V dropped 3 bases and J dropped 0 bases, with 15 bases sitting between them. The CDR3 coding sequence is TGTGCCAGCTCACCCCTCCCGGGGTCTAGCTCCTACAATGAGCAGTTCTTC. It codes for CASSPLPGSSSYNEQFF.

Concerning this clone itself: The junction does not match germline at one end; this may be a read error. This chain joins TRBV11-2 and TRBJ2-5, with TRBD1 identical over 8 bases. Germline CDR1 reads SGHAT; CDR2 reads FQNNGV. The CDR3 is 16 amino acids. CDR3 sequence: CASSLDGDRPFETQYF. The CDR3 DNA sequence: TGTGCCAGCAGCCTAGATGGGGACAGGCCTTTCGAGACCCAGTACTTC.

The chain has TRBV9 and TRBJ1-2; D possibly corresponds to TRBD1 (6 bases). The V gene lost 0 bases and the J gene lost 4 bases, with 10 bases spanning the gap. From germline, CDR1 is SGDLS and CDR2 YYNGEE. CDR3 length: 14 residues. For the CDR3, the DNA is TGTGCCAGCAGCGTAGCGGGGGGCGGCTATGGCTACACCTTC. Protein: CASSVAGGGYGYTF.

Concerning this clone: At one end, the junction sequence differs from germline, possibly due to a read error. V usage is TRBV5-4 and J usage is TRBJ2-1; 10 positions agree with TRBD1. CDR3 length equals 13 residues. Germline V gene sequence: CDR1 SGHNT, CDR2 YYREEE (reference sequence). CDR3 coding DNA: TGTGCCAGCAGCGGAAAGACAGGGGGCCCTGATATCTTC. Amino acids: CASSGKTGGPDIF.

Only a few counts were recorded for this clone. This chain joins TRBV29-1 and TRBJ2-2; possibly TRBD2 for D (5 bases). Per the germline V gene, CDR1 is SQVTM and CDR2 is ANQGSEA. Trimming took 3 bases from V and 4 from J, leaving 18 bases between them. The CDR3 has 16 residues. In DNA, the CDR3 is TGCAGCGTTGATCGTCCGGCCGGGGATGGCACCGGGGAGCTGTTTTTT. Its protein product is CSVDRPAGDGTGELFF.

The gene calls are TRBV5-1 and TRBJ1-1; D may be TRBD1 (5 bases). This CDR3 contains 14 residues. With 7 bases removed from V and 5 bases from J, the gap between germline ends came to 18 bases. The V gene's germline CDR1 is SGHRS and CDR2 YFSETQ. The CDR3 DNA reads as TGCGCCAGCGGAGGGGTGGGAGAGGGGACTGAAGCTTTCTTT. Amino acid sequence: CASGGVGEGTEAFF.

This clone occurred once. This chain links TRBV9 with TRBJ2-7; D might be TRBD1 (5 bases). Germline lookup yields CDR1 SGDLS and CDR2 YYNGEE. Trimming pared 0 bases from V and 3 bases from J, leaving 10 bases between. CDR3 length: 14 amino acids. CDR3 in amino acids: CASSVGQGFYEQYF. CDR3 nucleotide sequence: TGTGCCAGCAGCGTAGGGCAGGGCTTCTACGAGCAGTACTTC.

The chain employs TRBV15 and TRBJ2-7; tentatively, D is TRBD1 or TRBD2 (5 bases each). Germline V gene lookup returns CDR1 LNHNV and CDR2 YYDKDF (reference sequence). This CDR3 contains 15 residues. The V end lost 1 base, the J end lost 2 bases, and 12 bases lay between the germline ends. CDR3 residues: CATSRGWDGTYEQYF. CDR3 DNA: TGTGCCACCAGCAGAGGTTGGGACGGCACCTACGAGCAGTACTTC.

This clone was observed a few times. The chain joins TRBV7-2 to TRBJ1-2; the match to TRBD1 covers 7 bases. The CDR3 extends over 14 amino acids. Germline V CDR1 and CDR2: SGHTA, FQGNSA. Germline trimming cut 5 bases from V and 8 bases from J; bases unmatched to any gene: 11. The CDR3 loop reads CASSRPGQPFGYTF. CDR3 DNA: TGTGCCAGCAGCCGACCGGGACAGCCCTTCGGCTACACCTTC.

The rearrangement links TRBV13 to TRBJ2-5; no clear D. Germline CDR1 reads PRHDT; CDR2 reads FYEKMQ (reference sequence). Trimming cost V 2 bases and J 1 base, with 5 bases left between them. The CDR3 covers 13 residues. The CDR3 nucleotides are TGTGCCAGCAGCTTAATGGGCCAAGAGACCCAGTACTTC. This sequence encodes CASSLMGQETQYF. Supplemented by reference TRBV13 and TRBJ2-5, the full variable domain reads AAGVIQSPRHLIKEKRETATLKCYPIPRHDTVYWYQQGPGQDPQFLISFYEKMQSDKGSIPDRFSAQQFSDYHSELNMSSLELGDSALYFCASSLMGQETQYFGPGTRLLVL.